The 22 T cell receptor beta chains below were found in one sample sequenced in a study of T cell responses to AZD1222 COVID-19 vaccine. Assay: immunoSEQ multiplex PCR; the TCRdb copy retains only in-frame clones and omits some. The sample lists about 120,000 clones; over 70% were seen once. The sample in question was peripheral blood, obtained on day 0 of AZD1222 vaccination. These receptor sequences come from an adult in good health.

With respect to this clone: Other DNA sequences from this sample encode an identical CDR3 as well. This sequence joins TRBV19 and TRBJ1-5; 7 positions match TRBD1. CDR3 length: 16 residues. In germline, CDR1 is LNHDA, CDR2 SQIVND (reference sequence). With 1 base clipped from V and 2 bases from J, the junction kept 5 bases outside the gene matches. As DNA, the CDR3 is TGTGCCAGTAGTATAGGAGGGGGCGGGCGCAATCAGCCCCAGCATTTT. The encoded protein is CASSIGGGGRNQPQHF.

Written as DNA, the CDR3 is TGTGCCAGCAGCTTAGGACAGGGGATTGGAAAACTGTTTTTT. This encodes CASSLGQGIGKLFF. This chain joins TRBV11-3 and TRBJ1-4; 8 nucleotides match TRBD1. V dropped 1 base and J dropped 10; count of bases not matched to a gene: 5. Germline V gene sequence: CDR1 SGHNT, CDR2 YENEEA. The CDR3 runs 14 residues.

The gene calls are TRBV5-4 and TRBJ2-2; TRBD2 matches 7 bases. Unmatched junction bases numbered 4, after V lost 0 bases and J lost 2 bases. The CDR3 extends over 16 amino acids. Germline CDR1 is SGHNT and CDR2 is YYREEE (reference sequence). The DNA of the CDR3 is TGTGCCAGCAGCTTGGGGCTAGCGGATAACACCGGGGAGCTGTTTTTT. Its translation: CASSLGLADNTGELFF.

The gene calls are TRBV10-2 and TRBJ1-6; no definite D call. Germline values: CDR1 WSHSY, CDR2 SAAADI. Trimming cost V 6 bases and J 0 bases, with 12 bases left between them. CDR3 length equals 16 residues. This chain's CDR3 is CASRRFLSSYNSPLHF. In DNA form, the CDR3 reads TGCGCCAGCAGGCGCTTCTTGAGCTCCTATAATTCACCCCTCCACTTT.

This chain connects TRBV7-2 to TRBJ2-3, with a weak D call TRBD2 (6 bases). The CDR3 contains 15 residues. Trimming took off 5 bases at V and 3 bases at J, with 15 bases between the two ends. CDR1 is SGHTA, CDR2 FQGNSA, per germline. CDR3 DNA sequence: TGTGCCAGCAGCCCCCGGGACTCCCTGACAGATACGCAGTATTTT. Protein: CASSPRDSLTDTQYF.

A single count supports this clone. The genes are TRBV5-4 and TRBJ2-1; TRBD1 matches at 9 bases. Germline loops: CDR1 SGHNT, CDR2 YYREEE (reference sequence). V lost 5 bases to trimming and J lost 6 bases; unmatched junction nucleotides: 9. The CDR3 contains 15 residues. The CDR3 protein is CASSPTGTGTNEQFF. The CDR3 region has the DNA TGTGCCAGCAGTCCAACCGGGACAGGGACCAATGAGCAGTTCTTC.

CDR3 nucleotides: TGTGCCAGCAGTGCACTAGCGGGAGGGCCGAACGAGCAGTACTTC. It translates to CASSALAGGPNEQYF. V usage is TRBV2 and J usage is TRBJ2-7, with 13 nucleotides matching TRBD2. This CDR3 has 15 residues. The germline V gene encodes CDR1 SNHLY and CDR2 FYNNEI. Trimming cost V 4 bases and J 5 bases; bases outside gene matches: 5.

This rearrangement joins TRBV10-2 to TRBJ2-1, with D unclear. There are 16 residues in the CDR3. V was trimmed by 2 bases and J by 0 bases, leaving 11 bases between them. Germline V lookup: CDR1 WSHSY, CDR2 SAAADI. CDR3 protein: CASSELRTSSYNEQFF. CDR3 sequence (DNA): TGCGCCAGCAGTGAGCTGCGGACCAGCTCCTACAATGAGCAGTTCTTC.

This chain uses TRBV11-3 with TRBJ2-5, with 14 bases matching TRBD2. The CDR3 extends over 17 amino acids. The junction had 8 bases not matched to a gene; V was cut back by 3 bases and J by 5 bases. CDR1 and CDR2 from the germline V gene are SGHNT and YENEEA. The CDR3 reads CASSFGRTSGGRETQYF. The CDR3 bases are TGTGCCAGCAGCTTCGGGAGGACTAGCGGGGGGCGGGAGACCCAGTACTTC.

The CDR3 DNA reads TGTGCCAGCAGTACCTACTCTGGAAACACCATATATTTT. This sequence encodes CASSTYSGNTIYF. This rearrangement joins TRBV27 to TRBJ1-3; D is uncertain. The V gene lost 5 bases and the J gene lost 0 bases, with 5 bases spanning the gap. Germline-derived CDR1 and CDR2 are MNHEY and SMNVEV (reference sequence). The CDR3 has 13 residues.

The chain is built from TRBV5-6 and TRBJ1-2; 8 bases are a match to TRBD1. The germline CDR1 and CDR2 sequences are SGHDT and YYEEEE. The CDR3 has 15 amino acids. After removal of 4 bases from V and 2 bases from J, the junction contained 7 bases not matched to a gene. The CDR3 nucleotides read TGTGCCAGCAGCCTGGGGACAGGAAGAAACTATGGCTACACCTTC. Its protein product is CASSLGTGRNYGYTF.

CDR3 protein: CASSPGTGVTDTQYF. The CDR3 bases are TGTGCCAGCAGCCCCGGGACAGGGGTTACAGATACGCAGTATTTT. The J gene is TRBJ2-3, the V gene TRBV7-6, with 10 positions matching TRBD1. CDR1 is SGHVS and CDR2 is FNYEAQ in the germline V gene. The V gene end was trimmed by 5 bases and the J gene end by 3 bases; junction bases not matched to a gene: 5. The CDR3 is 15 residues long.

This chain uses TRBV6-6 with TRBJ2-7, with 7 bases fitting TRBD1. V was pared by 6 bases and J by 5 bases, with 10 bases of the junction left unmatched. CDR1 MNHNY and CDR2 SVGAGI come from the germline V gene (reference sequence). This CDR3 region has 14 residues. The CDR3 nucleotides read TGTGCCAGCAGGGCAAGGACAGGTAGCGACGAGCAGTACTTC. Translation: CASRARTGSDEQYF.

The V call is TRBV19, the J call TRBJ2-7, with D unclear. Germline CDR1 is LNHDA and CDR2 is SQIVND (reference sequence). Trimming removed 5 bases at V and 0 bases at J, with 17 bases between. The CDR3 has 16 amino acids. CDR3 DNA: TGTGCCAGTAGTGCAAACACATATTTGAGCTCCTACGAGCAGTACTTC. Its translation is CASSANTYLSSYEQYF. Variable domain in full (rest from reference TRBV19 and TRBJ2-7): DGGITQSPKYLFRKEGQNVTLSCEQNLNHDAMYWYRQDPGQGLRLIYYSQIVNDFQKGDIAEGYSVSREKKESFPLTVTSAQKNPTAFYLCASSANTYLSSYEQYFGPGTRLTVT.

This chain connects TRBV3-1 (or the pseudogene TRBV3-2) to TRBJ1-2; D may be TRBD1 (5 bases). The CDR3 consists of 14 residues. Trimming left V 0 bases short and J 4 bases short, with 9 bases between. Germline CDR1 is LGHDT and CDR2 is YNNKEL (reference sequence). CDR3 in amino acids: CASSQEGGIYGYTF. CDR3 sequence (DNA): TGTGCCAGCAGCCAAGAGGGGGGAATCTATGGCTACACCTTC.

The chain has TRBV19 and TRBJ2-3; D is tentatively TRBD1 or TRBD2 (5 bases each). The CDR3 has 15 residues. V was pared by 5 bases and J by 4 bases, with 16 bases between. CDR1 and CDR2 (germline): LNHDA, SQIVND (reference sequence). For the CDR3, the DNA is TGTGCCAGTAGTCTACGATGGGGGAAGTCAGATACGCAGTATTTT. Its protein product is CASSLRWGKSDTQYF. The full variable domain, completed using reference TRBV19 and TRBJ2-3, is DGGITQSPKYLFRKEGQNVTLSCEQNLNHDAMYWYRQDPGQGLRLIYYSQIVNDFQKGDIAEGYSVSREKKESFPLTVTSAQKNPTAFYLCASSLRWGKSDTQYFGPGTRLTVL.

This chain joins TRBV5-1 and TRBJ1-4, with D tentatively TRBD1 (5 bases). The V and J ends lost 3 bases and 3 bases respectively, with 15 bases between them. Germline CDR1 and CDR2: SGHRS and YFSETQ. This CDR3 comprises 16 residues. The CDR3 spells CASSWTGTVANEKLFF. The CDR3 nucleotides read TGCGCCAGCAGCTGGACCGGGACGGTAGCTAATGAAAAACTGTTTTTT.

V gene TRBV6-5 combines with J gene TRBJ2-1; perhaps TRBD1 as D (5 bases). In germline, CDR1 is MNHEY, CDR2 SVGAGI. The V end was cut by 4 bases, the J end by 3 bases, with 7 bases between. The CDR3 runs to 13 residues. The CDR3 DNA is TGTGCCAGCAGTTTCGACAGCTACAATGAGCAGTTCTTC. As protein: CASSFDSYNEQFF.

CDR3 amino acids: CASSYMSGGGQPQHF. The CDR3 nucleotides read TGTGCCAGCAGTTACATGTCCGGGGGCGGGCAGCCCCAGCATTTT. The rearrangement links TRBV6-2 or TRBV6-3 to TRBJ1-5; a weak D match, TRBD1 (6 bases). The ends were cut back, 2 bases at V and 7 bases at J, with 15 bases in the middle. The CDR3 sequence is 15 residues long. Germline CDR1 MNHEY, CDR2 SVGEGT.

In DNA, the CDR3 is TGTGCCAGCAGTTCGACAGGGGAGGACGAAAAACTGTTTTTT. Encoded protein: CASSSTGEDEKLFF. The chain links TRBV27 to TRBJ1-4; 8 nucleotides align to TRBD1. Germline V lookup: CDR1 MNHEY, CDR2 SMNVEV (reference sequence). The length of the CDR3 is 14 residues. V was pared by 4 bases and J by 8 bases, with 6 bases of the junction left unmatched.

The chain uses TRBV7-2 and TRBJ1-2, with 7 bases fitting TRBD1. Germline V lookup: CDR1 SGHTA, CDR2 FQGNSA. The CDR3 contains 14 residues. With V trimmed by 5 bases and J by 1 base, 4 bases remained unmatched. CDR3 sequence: CASSRDSLNYGYTF. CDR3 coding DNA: TGTGCCAGCAGCCGGGACAGTCTTAACTATGGCTACACCTTC.

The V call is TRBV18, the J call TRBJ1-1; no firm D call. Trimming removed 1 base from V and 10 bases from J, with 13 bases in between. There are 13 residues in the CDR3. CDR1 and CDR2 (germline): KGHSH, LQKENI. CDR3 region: CASSPRSRTGAFF. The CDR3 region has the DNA TGTGCCAGCTCACCACGTAGTCGGACGGGAGCTTTCTTT.